This T cell receptor beta chain is drawn from a study of cytomegalovirus exposure and HLA in healthy donors. The CDR3 contains 14 residues. The ends were cut back, 0 bases at V and 6 bases at J, with 10 bases in the middle. Germline V lookup: CDR1 MNHEY, CDR2 SMNVEV (reference sequence). This clone showed up just a few times. Repertoires were generated with immunoSEQ multiplex PCR, while TCRdb's copy carries only in-frame clones and drops some. The sample shows some 260,000 clones, about 90% of them seen only once. This sequence was found in a man between 18 and 29 years old in good health and CMV-seropositive. The chain is built from TRBV27 and TRBJ2-3; maybe TRBD2 (6 bases). The specimen was PBMCs. CDR3 in DNA: TGTGCCAGCAGTTTATCTCGGGAGTCTGATACGCAGTATTTT. Its translation is CASSLSRESDTQYF.